In this sample, the clone carrying this T cell receptor (beta chain) turned up a few times. What it recognizes is unknown. J gave up 9 bases and V 4 bases, and 6 bases lay outside the gene matches. Germline-derived CDR1 and CDR2 are DFQATT and SNEGSKA (reference sequence). This CDR3 has 12 residues. Unique molecular identifiers were used to barcode this TCRbeta library. TCRdb recomputed calls from the PCR reads with MiXCR, one row per CDR3 protein. Of more than 300,000 distinct CDR3 sequences listed, around 15% are singletons. The data originate from a study of T-cell reconstitution after alpha-beta-depleted transplantation in children. General observations from the study: Most T-cell counts and diversity one year after the transplant came from T cells that were newly produced.

This receptor was obtained from a male patient aged 2-15 years who had a stem cell transplant for acute lymphoblastic leukemia, so the T cells may come from the graft donor. The sequencing here drew on PBMCs, mostly from graft donor cells, taken 360 days after TCRalphabeta/CD19-depleted stem cell transplant. The chain is built from TRBV20-1 and TRBJ2-1; TRBD2 matches 7 bases. CDR3 nucleotides: TGCAGTGCTACCAGAGCGGGGCCTGAGCAGTTCTTC. This sequence encodes CSATRAGPEQFF.